These 7 T cell receptor beta chains share one sample of origin, sequenced in a study of blood T cell repertoires in COVID-19. Sequenced by immunoSEQ multiplex PCR; TCRdb stores in-frame clones only, minus some. The data contain over 50,000 clones, over 65% of them singletons. Sequencing was carried out using peripheral blood. These receptor sequences come from a man older than 75 with active or convalescent COVID-19.

The chain couples TRBV5-1 to TRBJ2-5; 8 bases agree with TRBD1. CDR3 length: 15 amino acids. J was trimmed by 5 bases and V by 1 base; bases with no gene match: 7. Germline lookup yields CDR1 SGHRS and CDR2 YFSETQ. The CDR3 bases are TGCGCCAGCAGCTTGTCTCCAGGGGGCTCTGAGACCCAGTACTTC. Its protein is CASSLSPGGSETQYF.

The V gene is TRBV28, the J gene TRBJ1-5; D call uncertain. V was cut by 4 bases and J by 7 bases, with 8 bases left in between. The CDR3 totals 12 residues. Per germline, CDR1 MDHEN and CDR2 SYDVKM. The DNA of the CDR3 is TGTGCCAGCAGTTCGGGTATCCAGCCCCAGCATTTT. Protein: CASSSGIQPQHF.

This clone occurred a few times. J is TRBJ2-1 and V is TRBV19; TRBD2 matches 8 bases. V lost 5 bases, J lost 4 bases, and 7 bases stayed unmatched. The germline V gene has CDR1 LNHDA and CDR2 SQIVND (reference sequence). The CDR3 consists of 15 residues. The CDR3 DNA reads TGTGCCAGTAGTCCAATAGCGGGACTTTACAATGAGCAGTTCTTC. It yields the protein CASSPIAGLYNEQFF.

V and J are TRBV11-2 and TRBJ1-1; 8 nucleotides agree with TRBD1. With 7 bases clipped from V and 4 bases from J, the junction kept 8 bases outside the gene matches. The germline CDR1 and CDR2 sequences are SGHAT and FQNNGV. This CDR3 contains 14 residues. The CDR3 loop is CASTPQGVGTEAFF. The CDR3 DNA reads as TGTGCCAGCACGCCACAGGGGGTGGGCACTGAAGCTTTCTTT.

J is TRBJ1-6 and V is TRBV2; 11 nucleotides align to TRBD1. The CDR3 runs 15 residues. Germline CDR1 SNHLY, CDR2 FYNNEI. Trimming cost V 3 bases and J 9 bases; bases outside gene matches: 4. This CDR3 is CASSDVGQGGSPLHF. CDR3 sequence (DNA): TGTGCCAGCAGTGACGTGGGACAGGGGGGTTCACCCCTCCACTTT.

This clone was recorded only once. This chain uses TRBV5-1 with TRBJ1-2; a weak D match, TRBD1 (6 bases). The CDR3 is made up of 15 amino acids. V lost 0 bases and J lost 6, with 15 bases in between. From germline, CDR1 is SGHRS and CDR2 YFSETQ. The CDR3, as DNA: TGCGCCAGCAGCTTGGGGGTAGCTAGGGGGAATGGCTACACCTTC. Residues: CASSLGVARGNGYTF. Using reference TRBV5-1 and TRBJ1-2 for the parts outside the CDR3, the full variable domain is KAGVTQTPRYLIKTRGQQVTLSCSPISGHRSVSWYQQTPGQGLQFLFEYFSETQRNKGNFPGRFSGRQFSNSRSEMNVSTLELGDSALYLCASSLGVARGNGYTFGSGTRLTVV.

The genes are TRBV30 and TRBJ2-5; 10 positions agree with TRBD2. Germline V gene sequence: CDR1 GTSNPN, CDR2 SVGIG (reference sequence). The CDR3 has 12 residues. V lost 5 bases and J lost 5; bases outside the gene matches: 2. The CDR3, as DNA: TGTGCCTGGGGAGCGGGAGGGGAGACCCAGTACTTC. It codes for CAWGAGGETQYF.